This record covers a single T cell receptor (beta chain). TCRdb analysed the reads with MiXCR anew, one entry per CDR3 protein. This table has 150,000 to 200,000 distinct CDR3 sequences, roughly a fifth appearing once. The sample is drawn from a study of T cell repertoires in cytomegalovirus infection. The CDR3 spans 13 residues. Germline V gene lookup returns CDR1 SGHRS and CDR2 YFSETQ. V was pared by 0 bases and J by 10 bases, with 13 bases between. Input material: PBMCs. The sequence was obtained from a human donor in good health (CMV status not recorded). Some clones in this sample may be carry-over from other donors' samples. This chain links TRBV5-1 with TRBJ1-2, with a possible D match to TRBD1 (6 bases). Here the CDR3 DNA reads TGCGCCAGCAGCTTGGGCGCAGGGGAAGTCTACACCTTC. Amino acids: CASSLGAGEVYTF.